The 11 T cell receptor beta chains in this list originate from one sample, sequenced in a study of CD8 T cells in acute hepatitis C reinfection. Generated by immunoSEQ multiplex PCR, the TCRdb table keeps only in-frame clones and is missing some. Among 30,000 to 45,000 clones, roughly 88% were seen once, and the ten largest hold 9.5% to 12%. Stated time point: naive CD8 control sorted from an acute-time-point sample. The source material was naive CD8+ T cells from PBMCs. These receptors all stem from a woman aged 18 to 35 who spontaneously cleared hepatitis C infection.

The chain is built from TRBV19 and TRBJ2-7, with 11 bases fitting TRBD1. CDR1 and CDR2 from the germline V gene are LNHDA and SQIVND (reference sequence). CDR3 length equals 13 residues. J gave up 5 bases and V 10 bases, and 7 bases lay outside the gene matches. CDR3 DNA: TGTGCCACAAGGACAGGGGGCATGAACGAGCAGTACTTC. It codes for CATRTGGMNEQYF.

The CDR3 DNA is TGTGCCAGCAGCCAATCCGCGGGAGGGCCCTCGATAAGCTCCTACGAGCAGTACTTC. Protein product: CASSQSAGGPSISSYEQYF. This chain connects TRBV4-2 to TRBJ2-7, with TRBD2 matching over 9 bases. The CDR3 runs to 19 residues. V shed 2 bases, J shed 0 bases, and the junction held 14 bases outside the gene matches. Per the germline V gene, CDR1 is LGHNA and CDR2 is YNFKEQ.

This chain connects TRBV2 to TRBJ2-1; either TRBD1 or TRBD2 may supply D (5 bases each). The CDR3 contains 14 residues. Trimming shortened V by 9 bases and J by 2 bases, and 14 bases separated the two germline ends. The V gene's germline CDR1 is SNHLY and CDR2 FYNNEI. CDR3 DNA: TGTGCCAGACGTCGGGACGGCCCCTACAATGAGCAGTTCTTC. This sequence encodes CARRRDGPYNEQFF.

DNA for the CDR3: TGTGCCAGCAGTGATCAGGGTGGCCAGCCCCAGCATTTT. Amino acid sequence: CASSDQGGQPQHF. J is TRBJ1-5 and V is TRBV6-1; possible D gene TRBD1, 5 bases. Between the trimmed V and J ends, which lost 3 bases and 7 bases, there was a span of 10 bases. The CDR3 runs to 13 residues. The germline V gene encodes CDR1 MNHNS and CDR2 SASEGT.

This sequence joins TRBV10-3 and TRBJ2-3; D not resolved. Trimming took off 1 base at V and 5 bases at J, with 7 bases between the two ends. The CDR3 is made up of 13 amino acids. The germline gives CDR1 ENHRY, CDR2 SYGVKD. This CDR3 is CAISELTEDTQYF. The CDR3 nucleotides read TGTGCCATCAGTGAGTTGACGGAAGATACGCAGTATTTT.

On this clone: Additional DNA sequences in this sample encode the identical CDR3. The chain recombines TRBV27 with TRBJ2-7; D is perhaps TRBD1 (6 bases). V lost 5 bases to trimming and J lost 2 bases, with 10 bases between them. Per germline, CDR1 MNHEY and CDR2 SMNVEV (reference sequence). The CDR3 runs to 13 residues. CDR3 sequence (DNA): TGTGCCAGCAGTCTCGGACAGCCCTACGAGCAGTACTTC. Its translation: CASSLGQPYEQYF.

The chain carries TRBV4-1 and TRBJ1-1; possibly TRBD1 for D (6 bases). The CDR3 contains 20 residues. Per the germline V gene, CDR1 is MGHRA and CDR2 is YSYEKL. V was pared by 0 bases and J by 1 base, with 24 bases between. DNA of the CDR3: TGCGCCAGCAGCCAAGATTCCCCTCTACAGGGCGTGATAAGGAACACTGAAGCTTTCTTT. Protein: CASSQDSPLQGVIRNTEAFF.

This clone was detected a few times. The CDR3 loop reads CASMDGQGLGGYTF. The CDR3 region has the DNA TGTGCCAGCATGGACGGACAGGGGTTAGGTGGCTACACCTTC. The V call is TRBV6-5, the J call TRBJ1-2; 9 bases are a match to TRBD1. CDR1 is MNHEY and CDR2 is SVGAGI in the germline V gene. V was pared by 7 bases and J by 7 bases, with 10 bases of the junction left unmatched. The CDR3 is 14 residues long.

This chain links TRBV7-6 with TRBJ2-1; TRBD2 matches 8 bases. Germline trimming cut 4 bases from V and 2 bases from J; bases unmatched to any gene: 4. CDR1 and CDR2 from the germline V gene are SGHVS and FNYEAQ. There are 15 residues in the CDR3. The CDR3 bases are TGTGCCAGCAGCTCCTTAGCGGGGCCCTACAATGAGCAGTTCTTC. As protein: CASSSLAGPYNEQFF. The full variable domain, its missing parts supplied by reference TRBV7-6 and TRBJ2-1, is GAGVSQSPRYKVTKRGQDVALRCDPISGHVSLYWYRQALGQGPEFLTYFNYEAQQDKSGLPNDRFSAERPEGSISTLTIQRTEQRDSAMYRCASSSLAGPYNEQFFGPGTRLTVL.

The CDR3 loop is CASRIGVYYEQYF. CDR3 DNA sequence: TGTGCTAGTCGCATCGGGGTGTACTACGAGCAGTACTTC. The gene calls are TRBV12-5 and TRBJ2-7; perhaps TRBD2 as D (5 bases). The CDR3 contains 13 residues. Germline CDR1 reads LGHNT; CDR2 reads FRNRAP. Trimming took 8 bases from V and 3 from J, leaving 14 bases between them.

This clone was seen only once. The chain has TRBV5-4 and TRBJ2-1; no clear D. This CDR3 spans 12 amino acids. Per the germline V gene, CDR1 is SGHNT and CDR2 is YYREEE (reference sequence). V gave up 0 bases and J gave up 6 bases, with 4 bases separating them. The chain's CDR3 is CASSLGSNEQFF. Written as DNA, the CDR3 is TGTGCCAGCAGCTTGGGGTCCAATGAGCAGTTCTTC.